The rows below give T cell receptor beta chains drawn from one sample of a study of neurological immune-mediated disorders. A single record per CDR3 protein comes from TCRdb applying MiXCR to the 5' RACE reads. The data hold some 57,000 distinct CDR3 sequences, with approximately 3.9% observed a single time. The specimen was PBMCs. The receptors come from a man between 60 and 70 years old with multiple sclerosis. Both conserved end residues are part of each CDR3. D genes are given only for firm matches. The size field is filled for only some rows; it gives once, few, many or a size class.

D gene: NA
clone size: many
J gene: TRBJ1-2
V gene: TRBV27
CDR3 protein: CASSTGTRGYTF
CDR3 DNA: TGTGCCAGCAGCACCGGGACGCGGGGCTACACCTTC

D gene: TRBD1
clone size: many
J gene: TRBJ1-4
V gene: TRBV6-6
CDR3 protein: CASSRGQPGEKLFF
CDR3 DNA: TGTGCCAGCAGTAGGGGACAGCCAGGAGAAAAACTGTTTTTT

D gene: NA
clone size: many
J gene: TRBJ2-2
V gene: TRBV6-5
CDR3 protein: CASSRADGELFF
CDR3 DNA: TGTGCCAGCAGTCGGGCCGACGGGGAGCTGTTTTTT

D gene: NA
clone size: few
J gene: TRBJ1-6
V gene: TRBV5-1
CDR3 protein: CASAWDVSTLNF
CDR3 DNA: TGCGCCAGCGCATGGGACGTTTCAACCCTCAACTTT

D gene: TRBD1
clone size: many
J gene: TRBJ2-1
V gene: TRBV7-9
CDR3 protein: CASSLAGGVRNEQFF
CDR3 DNA: TGTGCCAGCAGCTTGGCAGGGGGAGTAAGGAATGAGCAGTTCTTC

D gene: TRBD2
clone size: many
J gene: TRBJ2-5
V gene: TRBV9
CDR3 protein: CASERGALRETQYF
CDR3 DNA: TGTGCCAGCGAGCGGGGGGCTCTCCGGGAGACCCAGTACTTC

D gene: NA
clone size: many
J gene: TRBJ1-3
V gene: TRBV12-3/TRBV12-4
CDR3 protein: CASSFGSGNTIYF
CDR3 DNA: TGTGCCAGCAGTTTTGGGTCTGGAAACACCATATATTTT

D gene: NA
clone size: NA
J gene: TRBJ2-3
V gene: TRBV7-8
CDR3 protein: CASSLGLADTQYF
CDR3 DNA: TGTGCCAGCAGCCTAGGCCTAGCAGATACGCAGTATTTT

D gene: TRBD1
clone size: many
J gene: TRBJ2-4
V gene: TRBV6-5
CDR3 protein: CASSSAGTGENIQYF
CDR3 DNA: TGTGCCAGCAGTTCGGCCGGGACAGGAGAGAACATTCAGTACTTC

D gene: NA
clone size: NA
J gene: TRBJ2-2
V gene: TRBV28
CDR3 protein: CASSVGVVTNTGELFF
CDR3 DNA: TGTGCCAGCAGTGTTGGAGTTGTAACGAACACCGGGGAGCTGTTTTTT

D gene: NA
clone size: many
J gene: TRBJ2-5
V gene: TRBV7-8
CDR3 protein: CASSERSAETQYF
CDR3 DNA: TGTGCCAGCAGCGAACGGAGCGCCGAGACCCAGTACTTC

D gene: NA
clone size: NA
J gene: TRBJ1-6
V gene: TRBV7-9
CDR3 protein: CASSPGAGQGSPLHF
CDR3 DNA: TGTGCCAGCAGCCCGGGTGCGGGGCAGGGGTCACCCCTCCACTTT

D gene: NA
clone size: many
J gene: TRBJ1-3
V gene: TRBV7-3
CDR3 protein: CASSPIPGNTIYF
CDR3 DNA: TGTGCCAGCAGCCCGATACCTGGAAACACCATATATTTT

D gene: NA
clone size: many
J gene: TRBJ2-7
V gene: TRBV5-1
CDR3 protein: CASSYRESHEQYF
CDR3 DNA: TGCGCCAGCAGCTACCGGGAGTCCCACGAGCAGTACTTC

D gene: TRBD1
clone size: many
J gene: TRBJ2-4
V gene: TRBV20-1
CDR3 protein: CSATDRGVKNIQYF
CDR3 DNA: TGCAGTGCCACCGACAGGGGGGTCAAAAACATTCAGTACTTC

D gene: NA
clone size: many
J gene: TRBJ2-7
V gene: TRBV20-1
CDR3 protein: CSAQMTAKSSYEQYF
CDR3 DNA: TGCAGTGCTCAAATGACAGCGAAGAGCTCCTACGAGCAGTACTTC

D gene: NA
clone size: NA
J gene: TRBJ1-1
V gene: TRBV19
CDR3 protein: CASTTTGNTEAFF
CDR3 DNA: TGTGCCAGTACGACAACAGGGAACACTGAAGCTTTCTTT

D gene: NA
clone size: many
J gene: TRBJ2-2
V gene: TRBV7-9
CDR3 protein: CASSLFSGELFF
CDR3 DNA: TGTGCCAGCAGCTTATTTTCCGGGGAGCTGTTTTTT

D gene: TRBD1
clone size: many
J gene: TRBJ1-2
V gene: TRBV5-1
CDR3 protein: CASSLDRGGGDSLF
CDR3 DNA: TGCGCCAGCAGCTTGGACAGGGGAGGCGGAGATAGTCTCTTC

D gene: NA
clone size: many
J gene: TRBJ2-6
V gene: TRBV12-3/TRBV12-4
CDR3 protein: CASSSLPGAGITGANVLTF
CDR3 DNA: TGTGCCAGCAGTTCATTGCCAGGGGCCGGCATTACTGGGGCCAACGTCCTGACTTTC

D gene: NA
clone size: many
J gene: TRBJ2-4
V gene: TRBV20-1
CDR3 protein: CSASPWGLAKNIQYF
CDR3 DNA: TGCAGTGCTAGTCCGTGGGGGCTAGCCAAAAACATTCAGTACTTC

D gene: NA
clone size: many
J gene: TRBJ1-2
V gene: TRBV6-5
CDR3 protein: CASSIGLGGRLRGYGYTF
CDR3 DNA: TGTGCCAGCAGTATTGGCCTGGGGGGACGATTACGAGGCTATGGCTACACCTTC

D gene: TRBD2
clone size: many
J gene: TRBJ2-7
V gene: TRBV20-1
CDR3 protein: CSANSGTSGAYEQYF
CDR3 DNA: TGCAGTGCTAATTCCGGGACTAGCGGGGCCTACGAGCAGTACTTC

D gene: TRBD1
clone size: few
J gene: TRBJ1-1
V gene: TRBV20-1
CDR3 protein: CRAPGTAAEEAFF
CDR3 DNA: TGCAGAGCCCCCGGGACAGCCGCCGAAGAAGCTTTCTTT

D gene: NA
clone size: many
J gene: TRBJ2-7
V gene: TRBV29-1
CDR3 protein: CSVLSDSSYEQYF
CDR3 DNA: TGCAGCGTTCTCTCGGACAGCTCCTACGAGCAGTACTTC

D gene: NA
clone size: few
J gene: TRBJ1-5
V gene: TRBV7-9
CDR3 protein: CASSNREGNQPQHF
CDR3 DNA: TGTGCCAGCAGCAACAGGGAAGGGAATCAGCCCCAGCATTTT

D gene: NA
clone size: many
J gene: TRBJ1-1
V gene: TRBV12-3/TRBV12-4
CDR3 protein: CASSYQGPNTEAFF
CDR3 DNA: TGTGCCAGCAGTTACCAGGGACCGAACACTGAAGCTTTCTTT

D gene: NA
clone size: many
J gene: TRBJ2-1
V gene: TRBV7-3
CDR3 protein: CASSLATQGNEQFF
CDR3 DNA: TGTGCCAGCAGCTTAGCCACACAGGGAAATGAGCAGTTCTTC

D gene: TRBD1
clone size: many
J gene: TRBJ1-5
V gene: TRBV12-3/TRBV12-4
CDR3 protein: CASSGTGNNQPQHF
CDR3 DNA: TGTGCCAGCAGTGGGACAGGTAACAATCAGCCCCAGCATTTT

D gene: NA
clone size: many
J gene: TRBJ2-7
V gene: TRBV7-2
CDR3 protein: CASSFRGTYEQYF
CDR3 DNA: TGTGCCAGCAGCTTCCGGGGCACCTACGAGCAGTACTTC

D gene: NA
clone size: many
J gene: TRBJ2-2
V gene: TRBV5-1
CDR3 protein: CASSVGRPGELFF
CDR3 DNA: TGCGCCAGCAGCGTGGGACGCCCCGGGGAGCTGTTTTTT

D gene: TRBD2
clone size: many
J gene: TRBJ2-1
V gene: TRBV20-1
CDR3 protein: CSARVTSGRGNEQFF
CDR3 DNA: TGCAGTGCTAGAGTTACAAGCGGGAGGGGAAATGAGCAGTTCTTC

D gene: TRBD1
clone size: many
J gene: TRBJ1-5
V gene: TRBV5-8
CDR3 protein: CASSSPDRGNQPQHF
CDR3 DNA: TGTGCCAGCAGCTCTCCGGACAGGGGCAATCAGCCCCAGCATTTT

D gene: TRBD2
clone size: many
J gene: TRBJ2-1
V gene: TRBV7-2
CDR3 protein: CASSPRLGLAGDNEQFF
CDR3 DNA: TGTGCCAGCAGCCCCCGACTAGGACTAGCAGGGGATAATGAGCAGTTCTTC

D gene: TRBD1
clone size: many
J gene: TRBJ1-2
V gene: TRBV29-1
CDR3 protein: CSVTGTGNGYTF
CDR3 DNA: TGCAGCGTCACAGGGACAGGGAATGGCTACACCTTC

D gene: TRBD1
clone size: many
J gene: TRBJ1-6
V gene: TRBV3-1
CDR3 protein: CASSRGAAGQVNSPLHF
CDR3 DNA: TGTGCCAGCAGCCGCGGAGCGGCGGGACAGGTCAATTCACCCCTCCACTTT

D gene: NA
clone size: many
J gene: TRBJ1-1
V gene: TRBV12-3/TRBV12-4
CDR3 protein: CASSFGGVEAFF
CDR3 DNA: TGTGCCAGCAGTTTTGGTGGTGTTGAAGCTTTCTTT

D gene: NA
clone size: many
J gene: TRBJ2-1
V gene: TRBV28
CDR3 protein: CASSWENEQFF
CDR3 DNA: TGTGCCAGCTCGTGGGAGAATGAGCAGTTCTTC

D gene: NA
clone size: NA
J gene: TRBJ2-7
V gene: TRBV20-1
CDR3 protein: CSARDQTYEQYF
CDR3 DNA: TGCAGTGCTAGAGACCAAACCTACGAGCAGTACTTC

D gene: NA
clone size: many
J gene: TRBJ2-5
V gene: TRBV7-2
CDR3 protein: CASSPRVGETQYF
CDR3 DNA: TGTGCCAGCAGCCCAAGGGTGGGGGAGACCCAGTACTTC

D gene: NA
clone size: many
J gene: TRBJ2-1
V gene: TRBV5-1
CDR3 protein: CASSLDRDEQFF
CDR3 DNA: TGCGCCAGCAGCTTGGACAGAGATGAGCAGTTCTTC

D gene: NA
clone size: many
J gene: TRBJ2-7
V gene: TRBV5-1
CDR3 protein: CASSLQRSTYEQYF
CDR3 DNA: TGCGCCAGCAGCTTACAACGGTCCACCTACGAGCAGTACTTC

D gene: NA
clone size: many
J gene: TRBJ1-5
V gene: TRBV7-2
CDR3 protein: CASSLVSQPQHF
CDR3 DNA: TGTGCCAGCAGCTTAGTCTCCCAGCCCCAGCATTTT

D gene: NA
clone size: many
J gene: TRBJ1-1
V gene: TRBV7-9
CDR3 protein: CAVPRAETMNTEAFF
CDR3 DNA: TGTGCCGTTCCGCGGGCCGAGACGATGAACACTGAAGCTTTCTTT

D gene: TRBD1
clone size: many
J gene: TRBJ1-4
V gene: TRBV20-1
CDR3 protein: CSAKTGGNEKLFF
CDR3 DNA: TGCAGTGCTAAGACAGGGGGCAATGAAAAACTGTTTTTT

D gene: NA
clone size: many
J gene: TRBJ2-7
V gene: TRBV7-9
CDR3 protein: CASSFEVQAVEQYF
CDR3 DNA: TGTGCCAGCAGCTTTGAAGTGCAGGCGGTCGAGCAGTACTTC

D gene: NA
clone size: few
J gene: TRBJ1-2
V gene: TRBV5-1
CDR3 protein: CASSLAPGEEGYTF
CDR3 DNA: TGCGCCAGCAGCTTGGCGCCAGGGGAAGAGGGCTACACCTTC

D gene: NA
clone size: many
J gene: TRBJ2-2
V gene: TRBV10-3
CDR3 protein: CAISATKAGSDGELFF
CDR3 DNA: TGTGCCATCAGTGCCACCAAGGCGGGGAGCGACGGGGAGCTGTTTTTT

D gene: NA
clone size: many
J gene: TRBJ1-2
V gene: TRBV18
CDR3 protein: CASSPRRTAVSNYGYTF
CDR3 DNA: TGTGCCAGCTCACCACGGCGGACGGCCGTTTCTAACTATGGCTACACCTTC

D gene: NA
clone size: many
J gene: TRBJ2-7
V gene: TRBV7-8
CDR3 protein: CASSLYEDPSYEQYF
CDR3 DNA: TGTGCCAGCAGCTTATATGAGGACCCTTCGTACGAGCAGTACTTC

D gene: NA
clone size: few
J gene: TRBJ1-1
V gene: TRBV7-9
CDR3 protein: CDSRTGGTEAFF
CDR3 DNA: TGTGACAGCAGGACCGGTGGAACTGAAGCTTTCTTT

D gene: NA
clone size: many
J gene: TRBJ1-5
V gene: TRBV3-1
CDR3 protein: CASSQGLPSLGQPQHF
CDR3 DNA: TGTGCCAGCAGCCAAGGTTTACCCTCTCTCGGCCAGCCCCAGCATTTT

D gene: TRBD1
clone size: many
J gene: TRBJ1-1
V gene: TRBV29-1
CDR3 protein: CSVEGGQGNTEAFF
CDR3 DNA: TGCAGCGTTGAAGGGGGACAGGGGAACACTGAAGCTTTCTTT

D gene: TRBD2
clone size: many
J gene: TRBJ2-1
V gene: TRBV6-4
CDR3 protein: CASSLLAGGYNEQFF
CDR3 DNA: TGTGCCAGCAGTTTGCTCGCGGGGGGATACAATGAGCAGTTCTTC

D gene: NA
clone size: NA
J gene: TRBJ1-6
V gene: TRBV7-6
CDR3 protein: CASTARPGDSTLNF
CDR3 DNA: TGTGCCAGCACGGCGAGGCCTGGGGATTCAACCCTCAACTTT

D gene: TRBD2
clone size: many
J gene: TRBJ2-3
V gene: TRBV20-1
CDR3 protein: CSASSLGLLAGGREDTQYF
CDR3 DNA: TGCAGTGCTAGTTCCCTCGGATTACTAGCGGGGGGGCGCGAAGATACGCAGTATTTT

D gene: TRBD1
clone size: once
J gene: TRBJ1-1
V gene: TRBV6-1
CDR3 protein: CASSKGLLRTGEAFF
CDR3 DNA: TGTGCCAGCAGTAAGGGCCTTCTCAGGACAGGCGAAGCTTTCTTT

D gene: TRBD2
clone size: NA
J gene: TRBJ2-1
V gene: TRBV10-3
CDR3 protein: CAISELAGGGNEQFF
CDR3 DNA: TGTGCCATCAGTGAACTAGCGGGAGGGGGTAATGAGCAGTTCTTC

D gene: NA
clone size: few
J gene: TRBJ1-5
V gene: TRBV20-1
CDR3 protein: CSARPEDPSNKTQNF
CDR3 DNA: TGCAGTGCTAGACCGGAGGACCCTAGCAATAAGACCCAGAATTTT